The TCR beta chain under discussion was sequenced for a study of cytomegalovirus exposure and HLA in healthy donors. Broader study findings: In most subjects, TCR beta sequences reportedly gave accurate predictions of HLA-A and HLA-B alleles.

The PCR contained 60 Vbeta and 13 Jbeta primers. TCRdb keeps only in-frame clones here, not all; method: immunoSEQ multiplex PCR. The table has 100,000 or so clones, 75% seen once. A word on this clone: The antigen is undetermined.

V was cut by 3 bases and J by 3 bases, with 15 bases left in between. From germline, CDR1 is SGHNT and CDR2 YENEEA. The CDR3 loop spans 15 amino acids. The source material was PBMCs. The rearrangement links TRBV11-3 to TRBJ2-7; possible D gene TRBD2, 6 bases. The sequence came from a man over 45 in good health and CMV-seronegative. The CDR3 is CASSFRTGGIYEQYF. The CDR3 DNA reads TGTGCCAGCAGCTTCCGAACTGGGGGGATCTACGAGCAGTACTTC.